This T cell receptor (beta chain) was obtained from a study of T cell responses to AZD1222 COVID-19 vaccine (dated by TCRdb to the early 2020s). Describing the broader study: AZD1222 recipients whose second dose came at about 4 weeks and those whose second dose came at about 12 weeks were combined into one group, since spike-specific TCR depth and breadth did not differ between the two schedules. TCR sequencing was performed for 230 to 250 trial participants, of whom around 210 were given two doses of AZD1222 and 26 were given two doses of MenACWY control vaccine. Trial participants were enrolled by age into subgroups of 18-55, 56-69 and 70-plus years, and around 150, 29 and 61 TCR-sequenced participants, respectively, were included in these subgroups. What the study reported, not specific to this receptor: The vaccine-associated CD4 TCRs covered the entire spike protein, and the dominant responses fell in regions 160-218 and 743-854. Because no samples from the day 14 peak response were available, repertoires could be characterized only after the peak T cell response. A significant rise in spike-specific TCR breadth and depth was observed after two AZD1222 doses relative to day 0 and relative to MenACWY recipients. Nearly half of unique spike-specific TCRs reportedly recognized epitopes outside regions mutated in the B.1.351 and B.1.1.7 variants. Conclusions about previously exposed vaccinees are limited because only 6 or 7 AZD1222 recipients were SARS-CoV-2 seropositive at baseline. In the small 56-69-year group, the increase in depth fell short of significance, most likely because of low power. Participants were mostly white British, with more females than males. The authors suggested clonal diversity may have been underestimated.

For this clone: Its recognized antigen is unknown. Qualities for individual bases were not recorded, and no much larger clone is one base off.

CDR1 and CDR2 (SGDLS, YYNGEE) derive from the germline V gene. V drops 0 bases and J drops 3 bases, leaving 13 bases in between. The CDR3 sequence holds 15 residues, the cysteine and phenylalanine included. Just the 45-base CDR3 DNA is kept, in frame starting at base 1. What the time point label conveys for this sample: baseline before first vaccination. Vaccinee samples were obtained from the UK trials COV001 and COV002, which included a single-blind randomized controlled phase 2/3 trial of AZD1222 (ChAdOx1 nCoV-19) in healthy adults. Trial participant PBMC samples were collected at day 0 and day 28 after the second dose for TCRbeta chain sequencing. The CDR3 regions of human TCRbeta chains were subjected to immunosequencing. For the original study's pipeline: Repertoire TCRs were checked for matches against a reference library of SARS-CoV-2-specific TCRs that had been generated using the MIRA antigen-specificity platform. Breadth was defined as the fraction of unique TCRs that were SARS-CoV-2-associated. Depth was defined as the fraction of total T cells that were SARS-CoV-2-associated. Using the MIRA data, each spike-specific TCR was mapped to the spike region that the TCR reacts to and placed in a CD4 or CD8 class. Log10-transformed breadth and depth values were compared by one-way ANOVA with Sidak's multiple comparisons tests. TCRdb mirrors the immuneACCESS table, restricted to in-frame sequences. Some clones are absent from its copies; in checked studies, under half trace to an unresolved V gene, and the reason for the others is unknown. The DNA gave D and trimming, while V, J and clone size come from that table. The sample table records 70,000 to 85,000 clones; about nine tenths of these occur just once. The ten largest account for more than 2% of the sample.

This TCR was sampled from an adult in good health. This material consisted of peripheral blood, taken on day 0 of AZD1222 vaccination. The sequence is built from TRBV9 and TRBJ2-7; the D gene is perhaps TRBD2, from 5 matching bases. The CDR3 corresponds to CASSVDPAAYYEQYF. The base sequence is TGTGCCAGCAGCGTAGACCCAGCGGCCTACTACGAGCAGTACTTC.